This T cell receptor beta chain was recovered during a study of cytomegalovirus exposure and HLA in healthy donors. General study findings and limits: While the bulk of TCR sequences proved rare, some public TCRs turned up in many donors.

It was with 60 Vbeta and 13 Jbeta primers that the PCR ran. Profiling relied on immunoSEQ multiplex PCR, and the TCRdb table lists in-frame clones only, not all of them. The sample yields under 150,000 clones, 65% to 85% seen once. In the case of this clone: Antigen unknown.

The length of the CDR3 is 13 residues. The germline CDR1 and CDR2 sequences are SGHDN and FVKESK. V gave up 2 bases and J gave up 7 bases; unmatched junction bases: 4. The TCR originated in a woman in her 30s in good health and CMV-seropositive. The chain carries TRBV14 and TRBJ1-2; 7 nucleotides line up with TRBD1. Material: PBMCs. Here the CDR3 DNA reads TGTGCCAGCAGCCAACTCCCAGGGGGTGGCTACACCTTC. Residues: CASSQLPGGGYTF.